Below, 15 T cell receptor beta chains from the same sample are listed, as sequenced in a study of CD8 T cells in Susac syndrome. Random-hexamer reverse transcription was applied to about 0.5 to 1 ug RNA. TCRdb re-called the immunoSEQ multiplex PCR reads through MiXCR, storing one row per CDR3 protein. The table includes 300,000 to 350,000 distinct CDR3 sequences, 92% detected once. The sequenced sample consisted of CD4+ T cells from PBMCs. These receptors all stem from a human donor with multiple sclerosis.

The V gene is TRBV30, the J gene TRBJ1-5; no reliable D call. Trimming took off 0 bases at V and 0 bases at J, with 6 bases between the two ends. CDR1 and CDR2 from the germline V gene are GTSNPN and SVGIG (reference sequence). CDR3 length equals 14 residues. In DNA, the CDR3 is TGTGCCTGGAGTGTTCAGAATAGCAATCAGCCCCAGCATTTT. It codes for CAWSVQNSNQPQHF.

The genes are TRBV23-1 and TRBJ2-5, with D perhaps matching TRBD1 (5 bases). TRBV23-1 is sorted into the ORF group, with uncertain function. The CDR3 consists of 17 residues. Deletions cut 0 bases from V and 0 bases from J, with 14 bases between. CDR3 region: CASSQSSVGPNQETQYF. In DNA form, the CDR3 reads TGCGCCAGCAGTCAATCCAGCGTGGGGCCGAACCAAGAGACCCAGTACTTC.

The V and J genes are TRBV10-3 and TRBJ2-3; D ambiguous. Per germline, CDR1 ENHRY and CDR2 SYGVKD. The V end was cut by 3 bases, the J end by 11 bases, with 9 bases between. The CDR3 consists of 11 residues. CDR3 sequence: CAISDGWEQYF. Here the CDR3 DNA reads TGTGCCATCAGTGATGGCTGGGAGCAGTATTTT.

V usage is TRBV20-1 and J usage is TRBJ2-3; 13 bases match TRBD2. Germline V gene sequence: CDR1 DFQATT, CDR2 SNEGSKA (reference sequence). The CDR3 totals 16 residues. V lost 6 bases, J lost 6 bases, and 12 bases stayed unmatched. CDR3 DNA sequence: TGCAGTGCCTCCTCCCGACTAGCGGGAGGACGCGATACGCAGTATTTT. Encoded protein: CSASSRLAGGRDTQYF.

The rearrangement joins TRBV4-2 to TRBJ2-1; D possibly corresponds to TRBD2 (6 bases). The germline CDR1 and CDR2 sequences are LGHNA and YNFKEQ. The CDR3 loop spans 16 amino acids. Trimming stripped 4 bases from V and 2 bases from J, with 15 bases between. CDR3 in amino acids: CASSPNIAAPYNEQFF. In DNA form, the CDR3 reads TGTGCCAGCAGCCCGAATATAGCGGCGCCCTACAATGAGCAGTTCTTC.

The chain combines TRBV7-9 with TRBJ2-1; TRBD1 agrees at 8 bases. There are 15 residues in the CDR3. Looked up from germline, CDR1 is SEHNR and CDR2 is FQNEAQ (reference sequence). J lost 4 bases, V lost 1 base, and 3 bases had no gene match. CDR3 sequence reads: CASSLVRDRYNEQFF. As DNA, the CDR3 is TGTGCCAGCAGCTTAGTCCGGGACAGGTACAATGAGCAGTTCTTC.

The chain is built from TRBV20-1 and TRBJ1-1, with TRBD1 matching 8 bases. Germline CDR1 is DFQATT and CDR2 is SNEGSKA (reference sequence). Unmatched junction bases numbered 4, after V lost 3 bases and J lost 10 bases. The CDR3 covers 11 residues. CDR3 region: CSASRGQGAFF. Written as DNA, the CDR3 is TGCAGTGCTAGCCGAGGACAGGGAGCTTTCTTT.

The chain carries TRBV30 and TRBJ2-5; D is possibly TRBD1 or TRBD2 (5 bases each). This CDR3 has 15 amino acids. V was shortened by 2 bases and J by 7 bases, with 20 bases between the two germline ends. The germline V gene encodes CDR1 GTSNPN and CDR2 SVGIG (reference sequence). The CDR3 here is CAWSRMGYRGGTQYF. CDR3 coding DNA: TGTGCCTGGAGTAGGATGGGCTACCGTGGGGGGACCCAGTACTTC.

J is TRBJ1-2 and V is TRBV4-1; D gene unclear. The CDR3 sequence is 14 residues long. Germline V gives CDR1 MGHRA, CDR2 YSYEKL. V shed 3 bases and J shed 6 bases, with 14 bases lying between them. DNA of the CDR3: TGCGCCAGCAGCCACCGGGCCAGGAACAATGGCTACACCTTC. It codes for CASSHRARNNGYTF.

This clonotype was counted a single time. The chain couples TRBV20-1 to TRBJ1-5; D gene unclear. V was cut by 5 bases and J by 4 bases, with 15 bases left in between. The CDR3 is 14 residues long. The germline gives CDR1 DFQATT, CDR2 SNEGSKA (reference sequence). CDR3 sequence: CSASQTPPNQPQHF. CDR3 nucleotide sequence: TGCAGTGCTTCACAGACACCTCCAAATCAGCCCCAGCATTTT.

V usage is TRBV19 and J usage is TRBJ2-1; TRBD2 matches at 7 bases. This CDR3 has 15 residues. From germline, CDR1 is LNHDA and CDR2 SQIVND (reference sequence). The junction had 9 bases not matched to a gene; V was cut back by 5 bases and J by 5 bases. CDR3 nucleotide sequence: TGTGCCAGTAGTTCGCGCGGGAGTTCCAACAATGAGCAGTTCTTC. Translation gives CASSSRGSSNNEQFF.

This clonotype was observed once. This chain connects TRBV27 to TRBJ1-6, with unresolved D. The CDR3 sequence is 16 residues long. CDR1 and CDR2 (germline): MNHEY, SMNVEV (reference sequence). The germline V and J ends were trimmed by 4 bases and 5 bases, with 15 bases remaining between them. DNA of the CDR3: TGTGCCAGCAGTTCAAGTATTAGCCCCAATAATTCACCCCTCCACTTT. It encodes CASSSSISPNNSPLHF.

The genes are TRBV13 and TRBJ2-4; 7 bases are a match to TRBD2. Germline V gene sequence: CDR1 PRHDT, CDR2 FYEKMQ (reference sequence). CDR3 length: 18 residues. Trimming removed 5 bases from V and 0 bases from J; junction bases left unmatched: 13. CDR3 protein: CASSPPPAGDLAKNIQYF. The DNA for the CDR3 is TGTGCCAGCAGCCCCCCCCCTGCGGGGGATCTAGCCAAAAACATTCAGTACTTC.

J is TRBJ2-5 and V is TRBV5-4; D gene uncertain. Trimming took off 0 bases at V and 2 bases at J, with 11 bases between the two ends. This CDR3 has 15 residues. The germline V gene has CDR1 SGHNT and CDR2 YYREEE (reference sequence). CDR3: CASSLVGQRQETQYF. The CDR3 DNA is TGTGCCAGCAGCTTGGTAGGTCAGAGACAAGAGACCCAGTACTTC.

This clonotype occurred a few times. The chain carries TRBV29-1 and TRBJ1-1; 8 bases agree with TRBD1. The CDR3 has 13 amino acids. V dropped 5 bases and J dropped 2; count of bases not matched to a gene: 4. In germline, CDR1 is SQVTM, CDR2 ANQGSEA. In DNA, the CDR3 is TGCAGCGTTCAAACAGGGGGTAACACTGAAGCTTTCTTT. Protein: CSVQTGGNTEAFF.